This TCR beta chain came from a study of molecular identifiers for immune sequencing clone quantification. Bulk TCR library preparation followed previously described methods with listed TCR primers. MiXCR was run by TCRdb on the PCR reads, yielding one entry per CDR3 protein. Of more than 10,000 distinct CDR3 sequences listed, roughly 15% are singletons. This clonotype is judged medium-sized. Its specificity is not known. Points from the study as a whole: Identical TCR molecules sharing a barcode could underestimate highly expanded clone sizes.

Germline V gives CDR1 LNHDA, CDR2 SQIVND (reference sequence). This CDR3 contains 11 residues. Between the trimmed V and J ends, which lost 6 bases and 4 bases, there was a span of 6 bases. A CD8+CD4-CCR7+CD45RA+ gate was used to sort naive CD8 T cells. This receptor was taken from a human donor in good health. Some libraries in this study had Jurkat cell RNA spiked in. The source material was naive CD8+ T cells from blood, with Jurkat cell RNA spiked in. Indicated subset: FACS-sorted CD8+CD4-CCR7+CD45RA+ naive T cells. This rearrangement joins TRBV19 to TRBJ1-1, with D hard to call. The DNA for the CDR3 is TGTGCCAGTAGGACGGCCACTGAAGCTTTCTTT. Translating gives CASRTATEAFF.